This passage covers 16 T cell receptor beta chains from one sample sequenced in a study of blood T cell repertoires in COVID-19 (dated by TCRdb to 2019 to 2021). Receptor libraries were prepared by the immunoSEQ multiplex PCR assay. As stored in TCRdb, this immuneACCESS dataset retains in-frame rearrangements with V and J assigned. A fraction of the clones does not appear; measured against another copy, unresolved V genes explain less than half of the discrepancy, and the remainder lacks a known reason. The sample table records roughly 60,000 clones; more than 85% of these occur just once. The ten largest account for approximately 4.2% of the sample. The sample was peripheral blood. Receptors were obtained from a man aged 50 to 59 with active COVID-19.

The chain carries TRBV5-8 and TRBJ2-1, with 14 bases identical to TRBD2. The V segment lost 1 base and the J segment 15 bases; nucleotides outside the gene matches: 12. The CDR3 extends over 16 amino acids. CDR1 and CDR2 (germline): SGHTS, YDEGEE. The CDR3: CASSLLGLAGGSGLFF. As DNA, the CDR3 is TGTGCCAGCAGCTTGCTAGGACTAGCGGGGGGTTCGGGACTGTTCTTC.

The gene calls are TRBV6-1 and TRBJ1-2; no definite D call. The CDR3 is 13 amino acids. Trimming stripped 1 base from V and 6 bases from J, with 9 bases between. In germline, CDR1 is MNHNS, CDR2 SASEGT. The CDR3 DNA reads TGTGCCAGCAGTGAAGGCAGTCTTCATGGCTACACCTTC. This encodes CASSEGSLHGYTF.

The genes are TRBV19 and TRBJ2-1, with 9 bases that match TRBD1. The germline CDR1 and CDR2 sequences are LNHDA and SQIVND (reference sequence). The CDR3 length is 18 residues. J lost 6 bases, V lost 6 bases, and 18 bases had no gene match. The CDR3 DNA is TGTGCCAGTAGCAATCGACGGAAACCGGGACAGGGAGGCAATGAGCAGTTCTTC. Translating it yields CASSNRRKPGQGGNEQFF.

The DNA of the CDR3 is TGTGCCAGCAGAAGGGAGAGCAATCAGCCCCAGCATTTT. Translated, it gives CASRRESNQPQHF. The chain is built from TRBV6-5 and TRBJ1-5; D is unresolved. Germline V lookup: CDR1 MNHEY, CDR2 SVGAGI. The CDR3 is 13 residues long. The germline V and J ends were trimmed by 6 bases and 1 base, with 7 bases remaining between them.

The count of this clone is one. The J gene is TRBJ1-1, the V gene TRBV28; D gene unclear. Germline V gene sequence: CDR1 MDHEN, CDR2 SYDVKM. The CDR3 totals 10 residues. The CDR3 DNA is TGTGCGAACTTGAACACTGAAGCTTTCTTT. Its translation: CANLNTEAFF.

The rearrangement uses TRBV10-3 and TRBJ2-7, with 14 bases identical to TRBD2. There are 15 residues in the CDR3. The V segment lost 6 bases and the J segment 1 base; nucleotides outside the gene matches: 2. Germline loops: CDR1 ENHRY, CDR2 SYGVKD. The CDR3 DNA reads as TGTGCCATCAGAGGGACTAGCGGGAGTTCCTACGAGCAGTACTTC. Its protein is CAIRGTSGSSYEQYF.

The rearrangement uses TRBV12-3 or TRBV12-4 and TRBJ1-5; D call uncertain. The CDR3 is made up of 13 amino acids. V shed 7 bases and J shed 4 bases, with 11 bases lying between them. The CDR3 here is CASTGNSNQPQHF. For the CDR3, the DNA is TGTGCCAGCACCGGGAACTCGAATCAGCCCCAGCATTTT.

V usage is TRBV19 and J usage is TRBJ1-2; 8 bases match TRBD1. The ends lost 6 bases at V and 2 bases at J; junction bases unmatched: 8. The CDR3 is 15 amino acids. Germline loops: CDR1 LNHDA, CDR2 SQIVND (reference sequence). CDR3 nucleotides: TGTGCCAGTAGCCTGGACAGGGTGGGAAACTATGGCTACACCTTC. Translation: CASSLDRVGNYGYTF.

The CDR3 is CASSPATLSYEQYF. CDR3 nucleotide sequence: TGTGCCAGCAGCCCCGCGACTTTATCCTACGAGCAGTACTTC. The J gene is TRBJ2-7, the V gene TRBV28; D uncertain. The ends were cut back, 6 bases at V and 1 base at J, with 13 bases in the middle. Germline CDR1 is MDHEN and CDR2 is SYDVKM. This CDR3 region has 14 residues.

This chain joins TRBV5-6 and TRBJ2-7; 11 bases map to TRBD1. Germline V gene data show CDR1 as SGHDT and CDR2 as YYEEEE. V gave up 2 bases and J gave up 3 bases; unmatched junction bases: 4. CDR3 length: 15 amino acids. The chain's CDR3 is CASSFPGQGDYEQYF. In DNA, the CDR3 is TGTGCCAGCAGCTTCCCGGGACAGGGGGACTACGAGCAGTACTTC.

The V call is TRBV5-8, the J call TRBJ2-7, with 7 bases that match TRBD2. Per the germline V gene, CDR1 is SGHTS and CDR2 is YDEGEE. The CDR3 consists of 15 residues. Trimming cost V 2 bases and J 0 bases; bases outside gene matches: 5. The CDR3 sequence: CASSFGRTSSYEQYF. The CDR3 nucleotides are TGTGCCAGCAGCTTCGGCAGGACTAGCTCCTACGAGCAGTACTTC.

This clone was recorded once. The chain combines TRBV27 with TRBJ1-1, with D maybe TRBD1 (5 bases). The length of the CDR3 is 16 residues. CDR1 and CDR2 (germline): MNHEY, SMNVEV (reference sequence). The ends were cut back, 2 bases at V and 1 base at J, with 14 bases in the middle. CDR3 bases: TGTGCCAGCAGTTTAATTGGACACCCGCAGAACACTGAAGCTTTCTTT. Its translation is CASSLIGHPQNTEAFF.

Of note for this clone: Sequence at one end of the junction differs from germline and may be a read error. The chain links TRBV2 to TRBJ1-1, with D hard to call. There are 11 residues in the CDR3. Germline CDR1 SNHLY, CDR2 FYNNEI. CDR3 nucleotide sequence: TGTGCCAGCAGCGCGTCCGGGGAAGGTTTCTTT. Encoded protein: CASSASGEGFF.

The chain recombines TRBV29-1 with TRBJ1-2, with 8 nucleotides matching TRBD1. The CDR3 extends over 11 amino acids. CDR1 and CDR2 from the germline V gene are SQVTM and ANQGSEA. Trimming cost V 7 bases and J 14 bases; bases outside gene matches: 12. The CDR3 DNA sequence: TGCAGCGCACTGAATAGTGGACAGGGTACCTTC. The encoded protein is CSALNSGQGTF.

The chain joins TRBV5-3 to TRBJ1-6; the match to TRBD1 covers 7 bases. TRBV5-3 is an ORF for which the function is uncertain. The CDR3 length is 14 residues. V shed 2 bases and J 14 bases; nucleotides not matched to a gene: 10. CDR3 region: CARSLFNPDRSLHF. The CDR3 nucleotides read TGTGCCAGAAGCTTATTCAATCCGGACAGGTCCCTCCACTTT.

The chain is built from TRBV6-5 and TRBJ1-4, with D perhaps matching TRBD1 (6 bases). CDR1 is MNHEY, CDR2 SVGAGI, per germline. There are 14 residues in the CDR3. The ends were cut back, 6 bases at V and 8 bases at J, with 16 bases in the middle. The CDR3: CASRAAGAKEKLFF. In nucleotides, the CDR3 is TGTGCCAGCAGAGCCGCGGGGGCGAAGGAAAAACTGTTTTTT.